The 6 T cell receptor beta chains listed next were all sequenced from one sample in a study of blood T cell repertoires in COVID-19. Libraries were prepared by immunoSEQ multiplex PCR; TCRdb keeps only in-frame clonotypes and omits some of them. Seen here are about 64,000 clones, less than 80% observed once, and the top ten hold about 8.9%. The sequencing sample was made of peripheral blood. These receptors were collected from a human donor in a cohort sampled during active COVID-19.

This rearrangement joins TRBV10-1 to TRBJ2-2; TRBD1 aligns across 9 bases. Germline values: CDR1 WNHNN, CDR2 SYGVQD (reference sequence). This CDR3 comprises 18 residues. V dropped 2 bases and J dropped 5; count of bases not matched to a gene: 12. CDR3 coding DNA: TGCGCCAGCAGTGAGCCTCGGGAGACAGGGGGAAAAACCGGGGAGCTGTTTTTT. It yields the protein CASSEPRETGGKTGELFF.

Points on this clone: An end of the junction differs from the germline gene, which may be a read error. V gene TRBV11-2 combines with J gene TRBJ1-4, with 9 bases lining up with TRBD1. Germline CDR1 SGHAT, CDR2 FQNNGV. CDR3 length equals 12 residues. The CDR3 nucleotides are TGTGCCAGCAGCTTTGGGGGACAGGGCCAGCTTTTT. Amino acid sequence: CASSFGGQGQLF.

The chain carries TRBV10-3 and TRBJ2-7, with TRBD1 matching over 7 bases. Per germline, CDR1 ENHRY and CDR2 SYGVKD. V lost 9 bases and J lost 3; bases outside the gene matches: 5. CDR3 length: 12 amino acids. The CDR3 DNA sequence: TGTGCCATAAGGGGGCGAGACTACGAGCAGTACTTC. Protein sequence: CAIRGRDYEQYF.

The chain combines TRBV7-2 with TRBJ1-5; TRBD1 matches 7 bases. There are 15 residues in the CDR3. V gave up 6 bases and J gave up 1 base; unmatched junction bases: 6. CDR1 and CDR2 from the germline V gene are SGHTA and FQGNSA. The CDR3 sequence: CASSIQGSSNQPQHF. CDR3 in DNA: TGTGCCAGCAGTATACAGGGGTCGAGCAATCAGCCCCAGCATTTT.

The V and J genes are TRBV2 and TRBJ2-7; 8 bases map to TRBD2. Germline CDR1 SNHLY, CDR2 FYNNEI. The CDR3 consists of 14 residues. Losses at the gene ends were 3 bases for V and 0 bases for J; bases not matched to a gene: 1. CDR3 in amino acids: CASSDTSGSYEQYF. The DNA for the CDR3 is TGTGCCAGCAGTGATACTAGCGGCTCCTACGAGCAGTACTTC. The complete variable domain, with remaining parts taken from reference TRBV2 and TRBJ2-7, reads EPEVTQTPSHQVTQMGQEVILRCVPISNHLYFYWYRQILGQKVEFLVSFYNNEISEKSEIFDDQFSVERPDGSNFTLKIRSTKLEDSAMYFCASSDTSGSYEQYFGPGTRLTVT.

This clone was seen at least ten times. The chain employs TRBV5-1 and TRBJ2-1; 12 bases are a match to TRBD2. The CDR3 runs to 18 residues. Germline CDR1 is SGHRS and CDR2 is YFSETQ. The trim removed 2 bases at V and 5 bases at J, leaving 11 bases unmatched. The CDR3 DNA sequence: TGCGCCAGCAGCTTCGGGACTAGCGGGTTCACTCCTCACAATGAGCAGTTCTTC. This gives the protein CASSFGTSGFTPHNEQFF.